This is a list of T cell receptor beta chains from one sample in a study of cytotoxic CD8 clonotypes in ibrutinib-treated CLL. Here immunoSEQ multiplex PCR was the method, and the copy in TCRdb shows in-frame clones only, minus some. There are about 130,000 clones in the sample; 76% occur only once, and around 4.9% lies in the top ten. The starting material was PBMCs, obtained after 24 months of ibrutinib treatment. The receptors derive from a human donor with chronic lymphocytic leukemia. The CDR3 runs from the conserved cysteine through the conserved F or W. Each record gives: D gene, clone size, V gene, J gene, CDR3 DNA, CDR3 protein. D genes are given only for firm matches. The size of a clone is reported for some rows only, either as once, few or many, or as a class for expanded clones.

d_gene: TRBD1; abundance: .; v_gene: TRBV13; j_gene: TRBJ1-2; CDR3nt: TGTGCCAGCAGCTTAGGGGGGGACAGAAAGGACTATGGCTACACCTTC; CDR3aa: CASSLGGDRKDYGYTF
d_gene: .; abundance: .; v_gene: TRBV5-1; j_gene: TRBJ1-1; CDR3nt: TGCGCCAGCAGCTTGGGGGTCCCCCCGGACGAAGCTTTCTTT; CDR3aa: CASSLGVPPDEAFF
d_gene: .; abundance: once; v_gene: TRBV4-3; j_gene: TRBJ2-7; CDR3nt: TGCGCCAGCAGCCACAAAAAAACCGGGCCCCACTACGAGCAGTACTTC; CDR3aa: CASSHKKTGPHYEQYF
d_gene: .; abundance: .; v_gene: TRBV28; j_gene: TRBJ1-2; CDR3nt: TGTGCCAGCAGACAGGCCGACTATGGCTACACCTTC; CDR3aa: CASRQADYGYTF
d_gene: .; abundance: .; v_gene: TRBV5-1; j_gene: TRBJ2-7; CDR3nt: TGCGCCAGCAGCCCCGACCAGCGCAGCTCCTACGAGCAGTACTTC; CDR3aa: CASSPDQRSSYEQYF
d_gene: TRBD1; abundance: .; v_gene: TRBV2; j_gene: TRBJ1-1; CDR3nt: TGTGCCAGCACGGGACAGGGAGGCACTGAAGCTTTCTTT; CDR3aa: CASTGQGGTEAFF
d_gene: .; abundance: .; v_gene: TRBV5-1; j_gene: TRBJ1-4; CDR3nt: TGCGCCAGCAGGGTCGTGAGCGGCGATGAAAAACTGTTTTTT; CDR3aa: CASRVVSGDEKLFF
d_gene: .; abundance: .; v_gene: TRBV10-3; j_gene: TRBJ1-2; CDR3nt: TGTGCCATCAGTGAGTCGGGGGCGGACTCCTATGGCTACACCTTC; CDR3aa: CAISESGADSYGYTF
d_gene: TRBD2; abundance: .; v_gene: TRBV4-2; j_gene: TRBJ2-5; CDR3nt: TGTGCCAGCAGCCCCCCGCCGACTAGCGGGCAAGAGACCCAGTACTTC; CDR3aa: CASSPPPTSGQETQYF
d_gene: .; abundance: once; v_gene: TRBV28; j_gene: TRBJ2-3; CDR3nt: TGTGCCAGCAGTTGGTCTGGTGTGAATACGCAGTATTTT; CDR3aa: CASSWSGVNTQYF
d_gene: .; abundance: .; v_gene: TRBV7-9; j_gene: TRBJ2-2; CDR3nt: TGTGCCAGCCTCCCGAGCCCGGGCACCGGGGAGCTGTTTTTT; CDR3aa: CASLPSPGTGELFF
d_gene: .; abundance: .; v_gene: TRBV29-1; j_gene: TRBJ2-5; CDR3nt: TGCAGCGTTGAACCCCGGCAGGCGGAGACCCAGTACTTC; CDR3aa: CSVEPRQAETQYF
d_gene: .; abundance: .; v_gene: TRBV7-2; j_gene: TRBJ2-7; CDR3nt: TGTGCCAGCAGCTTATCGGCGGGGATCGCCTACGAGCAGTACTTC; CDR3aa: CASSLSAGIAYEQYF
d_gene: TRBD1; abundance: .; v_gene: TRBV19; j_gene: TRBJ2-5; CDR3nt: TGTGCCAGTAGTCGACAGGGCATAAAAGAGACCCAGTACTTC; CDR3aa: CASSRQGIKETQYF
d_gene: .; abundance: .; v_gene: TRBV28; j_gene: TRBJ2-7; CDR3nt: TGTGCCAGCAGTTTATCGGGGACAGAGCAGTACTTC; CDR3aa: CASSLSGTEQYF
d_gene: .; abundance: .; v_gene: TRBV27; j_gene: TRBJ1-2; CDR3nt: TGTGCCAGCAGGACAGACACAGATGGCTACACCTTC; CDR3aa: CASRTDTDGYTF
d_gene: .; abundance: .; v_gene: TRBV6-6; j_gene: TRBJ1-1; CDR3nt: TGTGCCATCTCATCATACCCCCAGGGTGAAGCTTTCTTT; CDR3aa: CAISSYPQGEAFF
d_gene: TRBD1; abundance: once; v_gene: TRBV7-6; j_gene: TRBJ1-4; CDR3nt: TGTGCCAGCAGCTTAGACCTCTTGACAGGGTCTGGCGAAAAACTGTTTTTT; CDR3aa: CASSLDLLTGSGEKLFF
d_gene: TRBD2; abundance: .; v_gene: TRBV7-3; j_gene: TRBJ2-2; CDR3nt: TGTGCCAGCAGCCCAGGGGGAGCGGGAGGGCCCACCGGGGAGCTGTTTTTT; CDR3aa: CASSPGGAGGPTGELFF
d_gene: TRBD1; abundance: .; v_gene: TRBV6-1; j_gene: TRBJ2-5; CDR3nt: TGTGCCAGCGGTACAGGGGACCAAGAGACCCAGTACTTC; CDR3aa: CASGTGDQETQYF
d_gene: .; abundance: .; v_gene: TRBV6-5; j_gene: TRBJ1-2; CDR3nt: TGTGCCAGCAGTTACTCTGGGGGCCGTGGCTACACCTTC; CDR3aa: CASSYSGGRGYTF
d_gene: .; abundance: .; v_gene: TRBV9; j_gene: TRBJ2-2; CDR3nt: TGTGCCAGCAGCGTGTTCAACACCGGGGAGCTGTTTTTT; CDR3aa: CASSVFNTGELFF
d_gene: TRBD2; abundance: once; v_gene: TRBV5-1; j_gene: TRBJ2-1; CDR3nt: TGCGCCAGCAGCCCTGGCCAAGGGGAGGGTGAGCAGTTCTTC; CDR3aa: CASSPGQGEGEQFF
d_gene: .; abundance: few; v_gene: TRBV11-2; j_gene: TRBJ2-5; CDR3nt: TGTGCCAGCAGCTTAGACCGGGGTGGGAGTGCCCAGTACTTC; CDR3aa: CASSLDRGGSAQYF
d_gene: .; abundance: .; v_gene: TRBV6-5; j_gene: TRBJ2-7; CDR3nt: TGTGCCAGCAGTTACTCGATACTGGGGCTCGTCAACGAGCAGTACTTC; CDR3aa: CASSYSILGLVNEQYF
d_gene: .; abundance: .; v_gene: TRBV12-2; j_gene: TRBJ2-7; CDR3nt: TGTGCAAGTCGCCACGGGGGCAGGGGCCCCACCTACGAGCAGTACTTC; CDR3aa: CASRHGGRGPTYEQYF
d_gene: .; abundance: .; v_gene: TRBV29-1; j_gene: TRBJ2-2; CDR3nt: TGCAGCGTTGAAGGCGGCGGTGAGGGGGAGCTGTTTTTT; CDR3aa: CSVEGGGEGELFF
d_gene: .; abundance: once; v_gene: TRBV30; j_gene: TRBJ2-7; CDR3nt: TGTGCCTGCGGGGCAACGACCTACGAGCAGTACTTC; CDR3aa: CACGATTYEQYF
d_gene: .; abundance: .; v_gene: TRBV30; j_gene: TRBJ1-1; CDR3nt: TGTGCCTGGTCCCGGGGGTTGGACACTGAAGCTTTCTTT; CDR3aa: CAWSRGLDTEAFF
d_gene: .; abundance: .; v_gene: TRBV9; j_gene: TRBJ1-3; CDR3nt: TGTGCCAGCAGCGTAGATGTGGACTCTGGAAACACCATATATTTT; CDR3aa: CASSVDVDSGNTIYF
d_gene: .; abundance: .; v_gene: TRBV7-2; j_gene: TRBJ1-5; CDR3nt: TGTGCCAGCAGCCCCGTAACAGGGTTCAATCAGCCCCAGCATTTT; CDR3aa: CASSPVTGFNQPQHF
d_gene: .; abundance: .; v_gene: TRBV9; j_gene: TRBJ1-1; CDR3nt: TGTGCCAGCAGCCCTAGGTGGGGTGGGGGCACTGAAGCTTTCTTT; CDR3aa: CASSPRWGGGTEAFF
d_gene: .; abundance: .; v_gene: TRBV10-3; j_gene: TRBJ1-5; CDR3nt: TGTGCCATCAGTGACCCCCTGGAGCCAAATCAGCCCCAGCATTTT; CDR3aa: CAISDPLEPNQPQHF
d_gene: .; abundance: .; v_gene: TRBV7-3; j_gene: TRBJ2-7; CDR3nt: TGTGCCAGCAGCCCGGGAGCGGCTTCCTACGAGCAGTACTTC; CDR3aa: CASSPGAASYEQYF
d_gene: .; abundance: .; v_gene: TRBV28; j_gene: TRBJ2-2; CDR3nt: TGTGCCAGCACCCTCGGCGGGGAGCTGTTTTTT; CDR3aa: CASTLGGELFF
d_gene: .; abundance: .; v_gene: TRBV18; j_gene: TRBJ2-1; CDR3nt: TGTGCCAGCTCACCGCGGGCAGGGGGGTCCTACAATGAGCAGTTCTTC; CDR3aa: CASSPRAGGSYNEQFF
d_gene: .; abundance: few; v_gene: TRBV10-3; j_gene: TRBJ1-5; CDR3nt: TGTGCCATCAGTGAGGGGGATCAGCCCCAGCATTTT; CDR3aa: CAISEGDQPQHF
d_gene: .; abundance: .; v_gene: TRBV28; j_gene: TRBJ2-1; CDR3nt: TGTGCCAGCAGTCCTCGGACAGTAGCTGGGTATGAGCAGTTCTTC; CDR3aa: CASSPRTVAGYEQFF
d_gene: .; abundance: .; v_gene: TRBV29-1; j_gene: TRBJ1-2; CDR3nt: TGCAGCGTTTCGGGCACACTCGGGGGCTACACCTTC; CDR3aa: CSVSGTLGGYTF